The 2 T cell receptor beta chains given below trace back to one sample, sequenced in a study of T cell clonality in common variable immunodeficiency. The protocol was immunoSEQ multiplex PCR, while the TCRdb copy is restricted to in-frame clones and leaves out a portion. This record lists some 44,000 clones, none seen once only, and the top ten clones contain roughly a tenth. The sample comprised peripheral blood mononuclear cells. These TCRs come from a person between 18 and 69 years old in good health.

This clone appeared many times. The DNA ends 3 residues before the CDR3 does, and the rest of the CDR3 is filled in from the germline J gene. The V and J genes are TRBV29-1 and TRBJ1-2; 9 positions agree with TRBD1. Germline CDR1 reads SQVTM; CDR2 reads ANQGSEA. V was clipped by 7 bases and J by 6 bases; unmatched bases: 9. The length of the CDR3 is 13 residues. The CDR3 DNA, read in part, is TGCAGCGCCAGGACAGGGGCGTATGATGGC. Translated, it gives CSARTGAYDG. In full, the CDR3 reads CSARTGAYDGYTF.

With regard to this clone: Sequencing ends 3 residues short of the CDR3 end; the germline J gene provides the rest. The V gene is TRBV5-1, the J gene TRBJ2-1, with 9 positions matching TRBD2. In germline, CDR1 is SGHRS, CDR2 YFSETQ. The CDR3 is made up of 15 amino acids. J was trimmed by 6 bases and V by 2 bases; bases with no gene match: 6. CDR3 protein: CASSFPAGGGNEQFF. CDR3 bases read: TGCGCCAGCAGCTTCCCAGCGGGAGGAGGCAATGAG. The full variable domain, completed using reference TRBV5-1 and TRBJ2-1, is KAGVTQTPRYLIKTRGQQVTLSCSPISGHRSVSWYQQTPGQGLQFLFEYFSETQRNKGNFPGRFSGRQFSNSRSEMNVSTLELGDSALYLCASSFPAGGGNEQFFGPGTRLTVL.